This T cell receptor beta chain was obtained from a study of cytomegalovirus exposure and HLA in healthy donors. Findings and caveats of the study: Cytomegalovirus-associated status was assigned to some 160 TCR beta chains.

Assay used: immunoSEQ multiplex PCR; TCRdb lists only in-frame clones, some missing. The sample shows around 150,000 clones, roughly 90% of them seen only once. CDR3 size: 19 residues. V was clipped by 5 bases and J by 2 bases; unmatched bases: 19. The V gene's germline CDR1 is MNHEY and CDR2 SMNVEV (reference sequence). Comments on this clone: Its antigen is not identified.

The study drew the donors from its approximately 120-subject validation cohort, separate from the approximately 700-subject first cohort. Source material: PBMCs. The sequence was obtained from a man younger than 35 in good health and CMV-seropositive. The rearrangement joins TRBV27 to TRBJ2-7, with 9 bases matching TRBD2. The CDR3: CASSPGAGPLVAGAYEQYF. CDR3 DNA: TGTGCCAGCAGTCCCGGAGCGGGGCCTTTGGTAGCGGGAGCCTACGAGCAGTACTTC.